This T cell receptor beta chain was captured by sequencing in a study of cytomegalovirus exposure and HLA in healthy donors (dated by TCRdb to about 2017). Study-level background: The roughly 650 repertoires of the first cohort and the 110 or so validation repertoires were produced on the same platform, according to a later analysis. To predict cytomegalovirus infection status, the study brought together high-throughput TCR immunosequencing, statistical association of individual TCRs with disease status, and machine learning. A separate validation cohort of 90 to 150 different subjects was used in addition to the roughly 670-subject first cohort. The study aimed to test whether signatures of past pathogen exposure could be identified by cataloging public T cell receptors.

The donors belonged to the validation cohort of about 130 subjects, which was separate from the approximately 700-subject first cohort. The library relied on the immunoSEQ multiplex PCR assay. Turning to the authors' computational methods: To diagnose cytomegalovirus status from the catalog of TCR beta chain sequences, a statistical classification framework was built. TCRdb retrieved this table from immuneACCESS and kept in-frame rearrangements only. Not all clones are present; in checked studies, unresolved V genes account for under half, and no reason is known for the remainder. V and J calls and clone size are as listed in that table; D and trimming were resolved from the DNA. The sample table records 250,000 to 300,000 clones; nearly 90% of these occur just once. The top ten clonotypes cover 0.35% to 0.4% of the sample. In the case of this clone: Which antigen it targets is not known. Nothing much larger sits one base from this clone, and base qualities are not available.

The trim is 7 bases for V and 0 bases for J, with a gap of 19 bases between the germline ends. The CDR3, cysteine through phenylalanine, is 17 amino acids long. Only the CDR3 region is kept as DNA, spanning 51 bases read in frame from base 1. CDR1 and CDR2, looked up from the germline V gene, are SNHLY and FYNNEI. Study-level results and caveats: Most TCR sequences were seen in very few donors, while some public TCRs were found in many individuals. Three of the identified cytomegalovirus-associated TCR beta chains were confirmed in vitro to be specific for cytomegalovirus antigens. The authors suggested that the approach could potentially be generalized to other disease states and immunological phenotypes. The classifier was reported to diagnose cytomegalovirus status with high specificity and sensitivity in both the original cohort and the validation cohort. A later analysis lacked HLA typing for the validation cohort, so it scored co-occurrence in that cohort across all 110 or so repertoires. Of the cluster scores, approximately 95% were above 0 in a later analysis, which found that TCRs clustered in the first cohort also tended to co-occur in the roughly 130 validation repertoires. A total of some 180 TCR beta chains were listed by the study as associated with cytomegalovirus.

This receptor was obtained from a woman under 30 in good health and CMV-seronegative. The sequenced sample consisted of PBMCs. Recombination connected TRBV2 to TRBJ2-4; a tentative D match to TRBD1 spans 6 bases. The DNA sequence is given as TGTGCCAGCACCCCGGACAGACTAATGCTAGCCAAAAACATTCAGTACTTC. This translates into CASTPDRLMLAKNIQYF.